This is a list of T cell receptor beta chains from one sample in a study of CD8+ T cells in alopecia areata. Data came from immunoSEQ multiplex PCR; TCRdb stores just in-frame clones and leaves some out. The data show over 150,000 clones, roughly 64% seen once. The specimen comprised CD4+ T cells sorted from blood, sampled at week 24, from a patient treated with tofacitinib. These receptors came from a human donor with alopecia areata. CDR3s include the opening cysteine and the closing phenylalanine or tryptophan. A D gene is named only where the DNA matches it firmly. Clone size is not always given. Where it is, it says once, few, many or a class for expanded clones.

D gene: -
J gene: TRBJ2-5
V gene: TRBV7-9
clone size: -
CDR3 DNA: TGTGCCGGAGGAAATTTGGAAGAGACCCAGTACTTC
CDR3 protein: CAGGNLEETQYF

D gene: -
J gene: TRBJ2-6
V gene: TRBV4-1
clone size: -
CDR3 DNA: TGCGCCAGCAGCCAAGGACAAGCGAGGGGACCTGGGGCCAACGTCCTGACTTTC
CDR3 protein: CASSQGQARGPGANVLTF

D gene: TRBD1
J gene: TRBJ1-2
V gene: TRBV4-2
clone size: -
CDR3 DNA: TGTGCCAGCAGCCCACAGCCGGGACAGTTAGCCTATGGCTACACCTTC
CDR3 protein: CASSPQPGQLAYGYTF

D gene: -
J gene: TRBJ2-3
V gene: TRBV9
clone size: -
CDR3 DNA: TGTGCCAGCAGCGCAGGACTCGCCTGGGATACGCAGTATTTT
CDR3 protein: CASSAGLAWDTQYF

D gene: TRBD2
J gene: TRBJ2-3
V gene: TRBV5-1
clone size: -
CDR3 DNA: TGCGCCAGCAGCTTGGCGCGGGAGACAGATACGCAGTATTTT
CDR3 protein: CASSLARETDTQYF

D gene: -
J gene: TRBJ2-7
V gene: TRBV5-1
clone size: -
CDR3 DNA: TGCGCCAGCCTCGAGGCCTCGTACGAGCAGTACTTC
CDR3 protein: CASLEASYEQYF

D gene: -
J gene: TRBJ2-3
V gene: TRBV10-3
clone size: many
CDR3 DNA: TGTGCCATCGGACGGACACACTCGAGCGGAGATACGCAGTATTTT
CDR3 protein: CAIGRTHSSGDTQYF

D gene: -
J gene: TRBJ2-2
V gene: TRBV7-2
clone size: -
CDR3 DNA: TGTGCCAGCAGCAATGTCCCGGGTTTGGAGCTGTTTTTT
CDR3 protein: CASSNVPGLELFF

D gene: -
J gene: TRBJ2-1
V gene: TRBV19
clone size: few
CDR3 DNA: TGTGCCAGCCGTGCGCCTCGGAACAATGAGCAGTTCTTC
CDR3 protein: CASRAPRNNEQFF

D gene: -
J gene: TRBJ2-3
V gene: TRBV30
clone size: -
CDR3 DNA: TGTGCCTGGAGTGTACAGGGAGGGGGGGATACGCAGTATTTT
CDR3 protein: CAWSVQGGGDTQYF

D gene: -
J gene: TRBJ1-4
V gene: TRBV2
clone size: -
CDR3 DNA: TGTGCCAGCATCGGCCGGGACGAAGAACTGTTTTTT
CDR3 protein: CASIGRDEELFF

D gene: -
J gene: TRBJ2-1
V gene: TRBV7-2
clone size: many
CDR3 DNA: TGTGCCAGCAGCCAGGTACAGGGTTACAATGAGCAGTTCTTC
CDR3 protein: CASSQVQGYNEQFF

D gene: -
J gene: TRBJ1-2
V gene: TRBV10-3
clone size: -
CDR3 DNA: TGTGCCATCAGTGACGTTTCCAGCCATGGCTACACCTTC
CDR3 protein: CAISDVSSHGYTF

D gene: -
J gene: TRBJ1-1
V gene: TRBV7-7
clone size: -
CDR3 DNA: TGTGCCAGCAGCTTAGACAGGAACACTGAAGCTTTCTTT
CDR3 protein: CASSLDRNTEAFF

D gene: TRBD2
J gene: TRBJ2-4
V gene: TRBV2
clone size: once
CDR3 DNA: TGTGCCTCCCTACTAGCGGGGCCCATTCAGTACTTC
CDR3 protein: CASLLAGPIQYF

D gene: -
J gene: TRBJ2-2
V gene: TRBV4-1
clone size: few
CDR3 DNA: TGCGCCAGCAGCCAAGGGGCAGGGGTGAACACCGGGGAGCTGTTTTTT
CDR3 protein: CASSQGAGVNTGELFF

D gene: -
J gene: TRBJ2-3
V gene: TRBV9
clone size: -
CDR3 DNA: TGTGCCAGCAGCGTAGAATTCCCAGATACGCAGTATTTT
CDR3 protein: CASSVEFPDTQYF

D gene: -
J gene: TRBJ2-3
V gene: TRBV7-2
clone size: -
CDR3 DNA: TGTGCCAGCAGCTTAGTTGGACTCCGCACAGATACGCAGTATTTT
CDR3 protein: CASSLVGLRTDTQYF

D gene: -
J gene: TRBJ2-7
V gene: TRBV10-3
clone size: -
CDR3 DNA: TGTGCCATCAGGAGCACACTCGGGACAAGGGGCGACGAGCAGTACTTC
CDR3 protein: CAIRSTLGTRGDEQYF

D gene: -
J gene: TRBJ1-1
V gene: TRBV30
clone size: -
CDR3 DNA: TGTGCCTGGAGCGTCACGGGGGGAGAAGCTTTCTTT
CDR3 protein: CAWSVTGGEAFF

D gene: -
J gene: TRBJ2-1
V gene: TRBV4-1
clone size: -
CDR3 DNA: TGCGCCAGCAGCGGACAGATCAGCTCCTACAATGAGCAGTTCTTC
CDR3 protein: CASSGQISSYNEQFF

D gene: -
J gene: TRBJ2-7
V gene: TRBV5-1
clone size: few
CDR3 DNA: TGCGCCAGCAGCTCGGTGGGGGCCTACGAGCAGTACTTC
CDR3 protein: CASSSVGAYEQYF

D gene: TRBD2
J gene: TRBJ2-1
V gene: TRBV7-9
clone size: few
CDR3 DNA: TGTGCCAGCAGCAGAGAGAGCGGGGGATCCTACAATGAGCAGTTCTTC
CDR3 protein: CASSRESGGSYNEQFF

D gene: -
J gene: TRBJ2-3
V gene: TRBV30
clone size: -
CDR3 DNA: TGTGCCTGGAGAGCCGGGACTTCCTCAGATACGCAGTATTTT
CDR3 protein: CAWRAGTSSDTQYF

D gene: TRBD1
J gene: TRBJ2-5
V gene: TRBV29-1
clone size: -
CDR3 DNA: TGCAGCACACAGGGGGCGAGGGAGACCCAGTACTTC
CDR3 protein: CSTQGARETQYF

D gene: -
J gene: TRBJ2-3
V gene: TRBV7-8
clone size: few
CDR3 DNA: TGTGCCAGCAGCTTAGTCGCCGGAGGGGATACGCAGTATTTT
CDR3 protein: CASSLVAGGDTQYF

D gene: -
J gene: TRBJ1-1
V gene: TRBV2
clone size: -
CDR3 DNA: TGTGCCAGCGGATTGGAGGTAACCTTTTTTTTT
CDR3 protein: CASGLEVTFFF

D gene: -
J gene: TRBJ2-3
V gene: TRBV29-1
clone size: -
CDR3 DNA: TGCAGCGTCCCTAAAACCCCGGCAGGGACAGATACGCAGTATTTT
CDR3 protein: CSVPKTPAGTDTQYF

D gene: -
J gene: TRBJ1-2
V gene: TRBV27
clone size: -
CDR3 DNA: TGTGCCAGCAGTCCAAACAATGGCTATGGCTACACCTTC
CDR3 protein: CASSPNNGYGYTF

D gene: -
J gene: TRBJ2-3
V gene: TRBV10-3
clone size: -
CDR3 DNA: TGTGCCATCAGTGAAGGGTGGGATACGCAGTATTTT
CDR3 protein: CAISEGWDTQYF

D gene: -
J gene: TRBJ2-3
V gene: TRBV28
clone size: -
CDR3 DNA: TGTGCCAGCAGCCCACAACTAGGTCTAGATACGCAGTATTTT
CDR3 protein: CASSPQLGLDTQYF